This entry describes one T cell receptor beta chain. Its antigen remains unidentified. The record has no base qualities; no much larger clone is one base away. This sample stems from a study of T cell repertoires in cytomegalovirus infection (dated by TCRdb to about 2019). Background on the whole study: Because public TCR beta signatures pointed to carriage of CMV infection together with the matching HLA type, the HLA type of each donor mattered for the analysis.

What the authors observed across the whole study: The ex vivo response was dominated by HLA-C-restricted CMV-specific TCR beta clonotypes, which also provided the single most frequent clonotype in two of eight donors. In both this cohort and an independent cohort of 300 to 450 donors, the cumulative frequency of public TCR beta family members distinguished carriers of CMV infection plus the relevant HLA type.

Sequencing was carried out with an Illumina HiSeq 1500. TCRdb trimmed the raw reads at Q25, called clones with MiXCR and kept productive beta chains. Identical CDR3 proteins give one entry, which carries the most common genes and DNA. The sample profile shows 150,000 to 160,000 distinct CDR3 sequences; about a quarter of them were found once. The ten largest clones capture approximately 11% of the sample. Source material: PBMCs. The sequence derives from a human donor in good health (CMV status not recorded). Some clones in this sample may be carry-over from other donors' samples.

The DNA is as follows: TGTGCCAGCAGCTTTCGGACCACTTATAATGAGCAGTTCTTC. The translation is CASSFRTTYNEQFF. The sequence links TRBV11-2 to TRBJ2-1; no confident D gene assignment can be made. V and J lose 3 bases and 7 bases, and a span of 13 bases separates them. The CDR3, cysteine through phenylalanine, is 14 amino acids long. Here the CDR3 DNA is all that survives: 42 bases in frame from base 1. Looking up the germline V gene yields CDR1 SGHAT and CDR2 FQNNGV.